The T cell receptor beta chain under discussion was sequenced for a study of blood T cell repertoires in COVID-19. Across the study: Acute-phase and convalescent COVID-19 samples originated in the United States, Italy and Spain. Sample material is recorded as cDNA or gDNA derived from T cells, B-cell-depleted T cells, or PBMCs.

In the original workflow: Amplifying reference gene primers gave estimates of nucleated cell counts. Data came from immunoSEQ multiplex PCR; TCRdb stores just in-frame clones and leaves some out. The V and J calls and clone size are taken from that table; D and trimming were inferred from the DNA. The sample gives over 100,000 clones, about 88% of which show up once; 1.4% to 1.5% is in the top ten. This clone was detected once. The specimen sequenced was peripheral blood. This TCR derives from a middle-aged man with acute or convalescent COVID-19.

The CDR3 DNA is TGTGCCAGCAGTGAAGCGCTGCTAGCGCCTCCCTACGAGCAGTACTTC. It is translated as CASSEALLAPPYEQYF. The chain combines TRBV6-1 with TRBJ2-7, with D perhaps TRBD2 (6 bases). The CDR3 has 16 residues. Germline CDR1 MNHNS, CDR2 SASEGT. Trimming removed 0 bases at V and 2 bases at J, with 14 bases between.